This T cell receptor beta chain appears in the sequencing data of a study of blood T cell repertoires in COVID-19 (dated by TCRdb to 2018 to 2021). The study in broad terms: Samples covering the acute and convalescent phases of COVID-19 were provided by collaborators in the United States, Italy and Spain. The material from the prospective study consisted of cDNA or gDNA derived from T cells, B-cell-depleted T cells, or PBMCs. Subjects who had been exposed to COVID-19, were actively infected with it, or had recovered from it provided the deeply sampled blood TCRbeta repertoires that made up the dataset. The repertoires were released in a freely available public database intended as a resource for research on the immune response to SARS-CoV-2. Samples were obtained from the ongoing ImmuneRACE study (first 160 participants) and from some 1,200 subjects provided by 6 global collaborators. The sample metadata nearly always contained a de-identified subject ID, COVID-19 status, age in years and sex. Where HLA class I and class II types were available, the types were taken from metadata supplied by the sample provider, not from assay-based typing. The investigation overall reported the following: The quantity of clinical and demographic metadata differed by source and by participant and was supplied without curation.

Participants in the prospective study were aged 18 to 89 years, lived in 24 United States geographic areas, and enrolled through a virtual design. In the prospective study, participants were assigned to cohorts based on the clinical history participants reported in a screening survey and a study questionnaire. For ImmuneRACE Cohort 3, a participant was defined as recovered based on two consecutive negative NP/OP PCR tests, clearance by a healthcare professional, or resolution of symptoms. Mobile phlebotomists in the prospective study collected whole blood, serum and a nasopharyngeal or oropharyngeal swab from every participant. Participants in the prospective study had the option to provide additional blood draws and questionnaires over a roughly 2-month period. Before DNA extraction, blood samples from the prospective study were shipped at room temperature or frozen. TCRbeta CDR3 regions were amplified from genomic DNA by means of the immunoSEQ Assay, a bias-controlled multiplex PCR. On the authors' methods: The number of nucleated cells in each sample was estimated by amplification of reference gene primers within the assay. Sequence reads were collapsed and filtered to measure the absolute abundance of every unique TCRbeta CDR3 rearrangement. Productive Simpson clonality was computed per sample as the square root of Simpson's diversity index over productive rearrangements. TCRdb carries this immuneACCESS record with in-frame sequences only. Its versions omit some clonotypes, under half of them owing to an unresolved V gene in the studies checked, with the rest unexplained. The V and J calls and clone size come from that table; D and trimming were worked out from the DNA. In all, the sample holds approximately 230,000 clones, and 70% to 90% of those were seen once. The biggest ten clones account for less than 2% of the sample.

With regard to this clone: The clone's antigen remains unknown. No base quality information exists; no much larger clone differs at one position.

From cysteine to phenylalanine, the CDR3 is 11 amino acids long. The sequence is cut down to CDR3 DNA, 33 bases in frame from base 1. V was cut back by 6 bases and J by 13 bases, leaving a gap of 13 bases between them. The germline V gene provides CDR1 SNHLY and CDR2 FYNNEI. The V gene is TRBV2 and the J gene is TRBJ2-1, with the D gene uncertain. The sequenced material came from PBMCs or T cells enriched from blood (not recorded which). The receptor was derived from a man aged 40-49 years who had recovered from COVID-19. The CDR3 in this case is CASSVGADQFF. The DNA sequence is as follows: TGTGCCAGCAGCGTCGGCGCGGATCAGTTCTTC.